One sample yielded the 11 T cell receptor beta chains listed below, sequenced in a study of blood T cell repertoires in COVID-19. Assay used: immunoSEQ multiplex PCR; TCRdb lists only in-frame clones, some missing. In the table there are 280,000 or so clones, approximately 81% of which are singletons. Input material: PBMCs or T cells enriched from blood (not recorded which). Source of these receptors: a woman between 45 and 60 years old who had recovered from COVID-19.

This clone was seen just once. The chain combines TRBV4-1 with TRBJ1-1; maybe TRBD1 (6 bases). Trimming removed 2 bases at V and 5 bases at J, with 12 bases between. This CDR3 comprises 14 residues. CDR1 and CDR2 (germline): MGHRA, YSYEKL. The CDR3 region is CASSQLQGGTEAFF. CDR3 nucleotide sequence: TGCGCCAGCAGCCAATTACAGGGAGGGACTGAAGCTTTCTTT.

This chain uses TRBV5-6 with TRBJ1-4; D is possibly TRBD1 (5 bases). The germline CDR1 and CDR2 sequences are SGHDT and YYEEEE. This CDR3 comprises 15 residues. Trimming took off 3 bases at V and 6 bases at J, with 15 bases between the two ends. The CDR3 coding sequence is TGTGCCAGCAGCTGGGGCAGGGTGAGCGATGAAAAACTGTTTTTT. This encodes CASSWGRVSDEKLFF.

The J gene is TRBJ1-2, the V gene TRBV30, with D unclear. With 0 bases removed from V and 8 bases from J, the gap between germline ends came to 13 bases. In germline, CDR1 is GTSNPN, CDR2 SVGIG (reference sequence). The CDR3 runs 13 residues. This CDR3 is CAWSVLGGYGYTF. The CDR3 DNA follows: TGTGCCTGGAGTGTACTCGGAGGGTACGGCTACACCTTC.

This chain connects TRBV21-1 to TRBJ1-1; the table's D call of TRBD1 was not tested on the DNA. TRBV21-1 is a known pseudogene. The CDR3 sequence is 14 residues long. CDR3 nucleotide sequence: TGTGCCAGCAGCAAAGTTGTCAGGGCGACTGAAGCTTTCTTT. It encodes CASSKVVRATEAFF.

This clone came up once. This rearrangement joins TRBV29-1 to TRBJ1-2; a weak D match, TRBD1 (6 bases). The CDR3 is 13 residues long. V dropped 6 bases and J dropped 5 bases, with 16 bases sitting between them. Germline-derived CDR1 and CDR2 are SQVTM and ANQGSEA. The CDR3 nucleotides read TGCAGCGTCAAAGACAGGAGATTATATGGCTACACCTTC. Its translation is CSVKDRRLYGYTF.

V usage is TRBV19 and J usage is TRBJ1-4, with 7 bases fitting TRBD1. The CDR3 contains 15 residues. Germline V gene lookup returns CDR1 LNHDA and CDR2 SQIVND (reference sequence). V lost 3 bases, J lost 4 bases, and 5 bases stayed unmatched. The CDR3 sequence is CASSIATGSNEKLFF. The CDR3, as DNA: TGTGCCAGTAGTATCGCGACAGGGAGTAATGAAAAACTGTTTTTT.

The rearrangement joins TRBV28 to TRBJ1-1, with a possible D match to TRBD1 (6 bases). Between the trimmed V and J ends, which lost 6 bases and 4 bases, there was a span of 18 bases. This CDR3 comprises 15 residues. Germline V CDR1 and CDR2: MDHEN, SYDVKM. The CDR3 DNA sequence: TGTGCCAGCAGCACAACCACAGGGAAGAGCACTGAAGCTTTCTTT. Its protein is CASSTTTGKSTEAFF.

The chain carries TRBV19 and TRBJ1-2; 9 nucleotides agree with TRBD1. CDR1 and CDR2 from the germline V gene are LNHDA and SQIVND (reference sequence). The V gene end was trimmed by 3 bases and the J gene end by 4 bases; junction bases not matched to a gene: 3. This CDR3 has 14 residues. In nucleotides, the CDR3 is TGTGCCAGTAGTATGGGACAGGGAACCTATGGCTACACCTTC. Protein product: CASSMGQGTYGYTF.

The V gene is TRBV30, the J gene TRBJ1-2; possibly TRBD1 for D (6 bases). This CDR3 contains 13 residues. Germline CDR1 reads GTSNPN; CDR2 reads SVGIG (reference sequence). The V end lost 5 bases, the J end lost 4 bases, and 14 bases lay between the germline ends. The CDR3 nucleotides read TGTGCCTGGGATCAGGGGTTCGCCTATGGCTACACCTTC. Its translation is CAWDQGFAYGYTF.

V usage is TRBV29-1 and J usage is TRBJ2-7, with TRBD1 as a possible D gene (6 bases). V lost 4 bases, J lost 6 bases, and 10 bases lay in between. This CDR3 comprises 11 residues. Looked up from germline, CDR1 is SQVTM and CDR2 is ANQGSEA. The CDR3 DNA sequence: TGCAGCGTTGGGGACACGACCGAGCAGTACTTC. Translated: CSVGDTTEQYF.

The count of this clone is one. V gene TRBV4-1 combines with J gene TRBJ2-1, with 10 nucleotides matching TRBD2. V lost 7 bases and J lost 4; bases outside the gene matches: 7. Germline assignment: CDR1 MGHRA and CDR2 YSYEKL. CDR3 length: 15 residues. DNA for the CDR3: TGCGCCAGCAACCTCGGACTAGCGGATTACAATGAGCAGTTCTTC. Its translation: CASNLGLADYNEQFF.